This T cell receptor beta chain was observed in a study of monozygotic twins with inflammatory bowel disease. To note about this clonotype: Antigen unknown.

Following a re-call of the 5' RACE reads, TCRdb has one entry per CDR3 protein and lacks DNA. The ten most abundant clones cover less than 2.5% of a sample with 400,000 to 500,000 distinct CDR3 sequences. The CDR3 is 15 residues long. Germline V lookup: CDR1 LNHNV, CDR2 YYDKDF (reference sequence). The study, taken as a whole, reports: Repertoire similarity did not differ between concordant and discordant twins, possibly owing to limited power.

The genes are TRBV15 and TRBJ2-1. The receptor comes from a human donor with ulcerative colitis or Crohn's disease, or a healthy co-twin of an affected twin (not recorded which). The sequencing sample was made of blood. The CDR3: CATSRDRNRHNEQFF. The full variable domain, rest sourced from reference TRBV15 and TRBJ2-1, is DAMVIQNPRYQVTQFGKPVTLSCSQTLNHNVMYWYQQKSSQAPKLLFHYYDKDFNNEADTPDNFQSRRPNTSFCFLDIRSPGLGDTAMYLCATSRDRNRHNEQFFGPGTRLTVL.